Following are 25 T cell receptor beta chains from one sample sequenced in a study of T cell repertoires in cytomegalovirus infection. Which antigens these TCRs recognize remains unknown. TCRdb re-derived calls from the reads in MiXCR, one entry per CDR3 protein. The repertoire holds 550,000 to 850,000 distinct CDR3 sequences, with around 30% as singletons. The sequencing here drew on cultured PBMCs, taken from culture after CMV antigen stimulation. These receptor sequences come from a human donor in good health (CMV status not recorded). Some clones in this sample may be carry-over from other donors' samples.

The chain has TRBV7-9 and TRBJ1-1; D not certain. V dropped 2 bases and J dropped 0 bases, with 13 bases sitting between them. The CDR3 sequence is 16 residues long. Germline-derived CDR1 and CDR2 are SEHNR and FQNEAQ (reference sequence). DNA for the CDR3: TGTGCCAGCAGCTTACCACAACAACTCCTGAACACTGAAGCTTTCTTT. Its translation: CASSLPQQLLNTEAFF.

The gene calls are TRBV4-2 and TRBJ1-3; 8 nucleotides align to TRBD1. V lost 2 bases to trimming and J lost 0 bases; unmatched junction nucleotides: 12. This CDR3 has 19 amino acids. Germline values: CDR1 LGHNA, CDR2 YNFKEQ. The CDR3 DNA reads TGTGCCAGCAGCCAAACAGGGGGAGTCCAACAGAGCTCTGGAAACACCATATATTTT. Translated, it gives CASSQTGGVQQSSGNTIYF.

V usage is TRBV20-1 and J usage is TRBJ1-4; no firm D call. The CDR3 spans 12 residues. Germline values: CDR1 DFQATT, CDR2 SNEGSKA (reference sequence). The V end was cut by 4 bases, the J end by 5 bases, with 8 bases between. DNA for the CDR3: TGCAGTGCTACCCGTCCGAATGAAAAACTGTTTTTT. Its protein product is CSATRPNEKLFF.

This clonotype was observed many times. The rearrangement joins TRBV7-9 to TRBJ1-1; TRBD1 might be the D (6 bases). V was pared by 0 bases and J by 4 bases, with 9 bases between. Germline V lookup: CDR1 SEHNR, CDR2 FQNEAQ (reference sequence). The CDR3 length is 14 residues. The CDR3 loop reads CASSLAGGPTEAFF. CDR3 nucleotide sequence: TGTGCCAGCAGCTTAGCTGGGGGCCCCACTGAAGCTTTCTTT.

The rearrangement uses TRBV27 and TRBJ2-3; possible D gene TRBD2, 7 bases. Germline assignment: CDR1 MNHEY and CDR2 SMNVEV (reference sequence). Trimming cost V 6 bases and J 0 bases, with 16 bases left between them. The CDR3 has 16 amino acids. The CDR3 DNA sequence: TGTGCCAGCAGAGTCGGGGGGCCGCATAGCACAGATACGCAGTATTTT. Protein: CASRVGGPHSTDTQYF.

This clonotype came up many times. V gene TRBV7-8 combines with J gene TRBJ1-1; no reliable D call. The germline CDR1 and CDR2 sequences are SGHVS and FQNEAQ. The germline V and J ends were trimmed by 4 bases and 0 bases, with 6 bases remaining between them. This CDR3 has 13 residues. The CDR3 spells CASSSNLNTEAFF. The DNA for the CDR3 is TGTGCCAGCAGCTCGAACTTGAACACTGAAGCTTTCTTT.

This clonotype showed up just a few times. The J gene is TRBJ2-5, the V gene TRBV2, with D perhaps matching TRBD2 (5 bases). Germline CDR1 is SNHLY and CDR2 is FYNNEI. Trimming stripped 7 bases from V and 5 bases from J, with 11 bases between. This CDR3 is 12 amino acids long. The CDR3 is CASTEREETQYF. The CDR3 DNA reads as TGTGCCAGCACCGAAAGGGAGGAGACCCAGTACTTC.

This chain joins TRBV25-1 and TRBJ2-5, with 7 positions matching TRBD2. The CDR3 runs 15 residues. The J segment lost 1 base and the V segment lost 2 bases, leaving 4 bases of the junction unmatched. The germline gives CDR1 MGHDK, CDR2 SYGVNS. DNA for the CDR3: TGTGCCAGCAGTGAAGGGGGGGTCCTCCAAGAGACCCAGTACTTC. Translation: CASSEGGVLQETQYF.

CDR3 sequence (DNA): TGTGCCAGCAGCGCCCCGTTGGGCACAGATACGCAGTATTTT. Translated: CASSAPLGTDTQYF. V gene TRBV11-2 combines with J gene TRBJ2-3, with D unclear. This CDR3 contains 14 residues. The V gene's germline CDR1 is SGHAT and CDR2 FQNNGV. Trimming took 5 bases from V and 1 from J, leaving 10 bases between them.

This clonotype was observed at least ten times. CDR3 sequence: CASSRRTGVEQYF. Here the CDR3 DNA reads TGTGCCAGCAGCCGACGGACAGGGGTCGAGCAGTACTTC. The chain recombines TRBV7-2 with TRBJ2-7, with 9 bases fitting TRBD1. The length of the CDR3 is 13 residues. V shed 5 bases, J shed 6 bases, and the junction held 5 bases outside the gene matches. CDR1 SGHTA and CDR2 FQGNSA come from the germline V gene.

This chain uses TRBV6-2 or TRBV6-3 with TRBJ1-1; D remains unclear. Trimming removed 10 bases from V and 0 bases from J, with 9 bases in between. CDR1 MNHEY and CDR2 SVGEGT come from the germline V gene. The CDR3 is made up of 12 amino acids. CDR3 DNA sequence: TGTGCCACCGGGGTCATGAACACTGAAGCTTTCTTT. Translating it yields CATGVMNTEAFF.

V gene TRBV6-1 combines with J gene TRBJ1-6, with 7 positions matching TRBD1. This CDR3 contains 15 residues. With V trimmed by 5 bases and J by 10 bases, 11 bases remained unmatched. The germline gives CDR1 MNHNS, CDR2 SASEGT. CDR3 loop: CASSSPRRGGSPLHF. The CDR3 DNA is TGTGCCAGCAGTTCCCCCCGCAGGGGGGGCTCACCCCTCCACTTT.

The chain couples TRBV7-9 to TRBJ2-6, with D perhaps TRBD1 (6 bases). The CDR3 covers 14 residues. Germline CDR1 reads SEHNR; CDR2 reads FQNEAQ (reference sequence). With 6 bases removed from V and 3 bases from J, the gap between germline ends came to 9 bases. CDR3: CASRWTVGANVLTF. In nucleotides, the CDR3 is TGTGCCAGCAGATGGACAGTTGGGGCCAACGTCCTGACTTTC.

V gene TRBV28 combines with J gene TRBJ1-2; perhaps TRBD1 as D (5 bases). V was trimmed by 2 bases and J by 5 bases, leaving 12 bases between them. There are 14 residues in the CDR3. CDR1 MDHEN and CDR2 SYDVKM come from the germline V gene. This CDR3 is CASSLTGGFYGYTF. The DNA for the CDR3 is TGTGCCAGCAGTTTAACCGGGGGGTTTTATGGCTACACCTTC.

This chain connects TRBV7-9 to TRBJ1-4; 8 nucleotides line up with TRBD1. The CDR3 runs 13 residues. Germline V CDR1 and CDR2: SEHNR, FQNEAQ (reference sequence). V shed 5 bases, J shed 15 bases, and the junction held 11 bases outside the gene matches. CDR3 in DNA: TGTGCCAGCAGCGGGACAGGCGTTGTAATGTTGTTTTTT. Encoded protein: CASSGTGVVMLFF.

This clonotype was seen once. CDR3 loop: CASSQRSMFRDSVTDTQYF. CDR3 sequence (DNA): TGCGCCAGCAGCCAAAGGTCGATGTTTCGGGACAGCGTCACAGATACGCAGTATTTT. The chain employs TRBV4-1 and TRBJ2-3; 7 nucleotides align to TRBD1. Trimming at V came to 2 bases and at J to 2 bases, leaving 16 bases not matched to a gene. CDR1 is MGHRA, CDR2 YSYEKL, per germline. The length of the CDR3 is 19 residues.

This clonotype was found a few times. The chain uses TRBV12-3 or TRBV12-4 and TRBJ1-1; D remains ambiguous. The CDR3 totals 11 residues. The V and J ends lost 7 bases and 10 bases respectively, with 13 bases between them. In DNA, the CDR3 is TGTGCCAGCAAAGGGAGAGGTAGAGCTTTCTTT. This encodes CASKGRGRAFF.

The chain's CDR3 is CASSLALGFGGYTF. The CDR3 DNA sequence: TGTGCCAGCAGTTTAGCGCTGGGGTTTGGTGGCTACACCTTC. This chain connects TRBV12-3 or TRBV12-4 to TRBJ1-2; D is unclear. Trimming left V 0 bases short and J 7 bases short, with 12 bases between. The CDR3 has 14 amino acids.

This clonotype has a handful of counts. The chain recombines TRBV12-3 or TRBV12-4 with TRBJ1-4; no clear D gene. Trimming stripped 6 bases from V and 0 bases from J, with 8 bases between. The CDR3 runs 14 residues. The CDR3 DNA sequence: TGTGCCAGCAGGACAAGCACAACTAATGAAAAACTGTTTTTT. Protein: CASRTSTTNEKLFF.

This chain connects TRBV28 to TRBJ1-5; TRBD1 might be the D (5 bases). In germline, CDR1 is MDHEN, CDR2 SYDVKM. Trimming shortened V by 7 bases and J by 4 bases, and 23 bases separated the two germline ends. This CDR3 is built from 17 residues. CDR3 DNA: TGTGCCAGCACCACCCGGGTCTCAGGGTTGGGGAATCAGCCCCAGCATTTT. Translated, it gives CASTTRVSGLGNQPQHF.

CDR3 in amino acids: CATSRDLGEETQYF. CDR3 in DNA: TGTGCCACCAGCAGAGATCTAGGGGAGGAGACCCAGTACTTC. V usage is TRBV15 and J usage is TRBJ2-5; D is tentatively TRBD1 or TRBD2 (5 bases each). The CDR3 sequence is 14 residues long. Trimming left V 0 bases short and J 5 bases short, with 10 bases between. Germline CDR1 is LNHNV and CDR2 is YYDKDF (reference sequence).

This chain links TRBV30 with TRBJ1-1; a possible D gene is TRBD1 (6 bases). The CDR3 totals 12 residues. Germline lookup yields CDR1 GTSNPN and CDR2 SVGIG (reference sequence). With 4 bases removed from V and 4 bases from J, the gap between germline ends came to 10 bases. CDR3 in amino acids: CAWTTGSTEAFF. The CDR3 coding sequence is TGTGCCTGGACCACAGGGAGCACTGAAGCTTTCTTT. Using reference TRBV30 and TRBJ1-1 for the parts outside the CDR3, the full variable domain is SQTIHQWPATLVQPVGSPLSLECTVEGTSNPNLYWYRQAAGRGLQLLFYSVGIGQISSEVPQNLSASRPQDRQFILSSKKLLLSDSGFYLCAWTTGSTEAFFGQGTRLTVV.

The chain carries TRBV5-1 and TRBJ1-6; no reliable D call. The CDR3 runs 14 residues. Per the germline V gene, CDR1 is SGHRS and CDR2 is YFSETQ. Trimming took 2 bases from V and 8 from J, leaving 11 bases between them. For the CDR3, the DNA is TGCGCCAGCAGCTTTCCAGGAACCGATTCACCCCTCCACTTT. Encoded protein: CASSFPGTDSPLHF.

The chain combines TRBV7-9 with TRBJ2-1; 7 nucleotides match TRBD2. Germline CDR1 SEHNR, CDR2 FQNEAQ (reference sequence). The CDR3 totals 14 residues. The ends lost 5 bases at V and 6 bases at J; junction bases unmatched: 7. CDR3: CASSRDYGFNEQFF. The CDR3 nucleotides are TGTGCCAGCAGCCGGGACTATGGGTTCAATGAGCAGTTCTTC.

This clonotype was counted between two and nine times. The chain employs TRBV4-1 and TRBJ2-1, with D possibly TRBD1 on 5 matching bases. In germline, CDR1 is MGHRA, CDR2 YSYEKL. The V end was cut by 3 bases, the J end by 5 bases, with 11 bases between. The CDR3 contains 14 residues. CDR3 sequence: CASSQGPADNEQFF. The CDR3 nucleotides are TGCGCCAGCAGCCAGGGGCCGGCCGACAATGAGCAGTTCTTC.